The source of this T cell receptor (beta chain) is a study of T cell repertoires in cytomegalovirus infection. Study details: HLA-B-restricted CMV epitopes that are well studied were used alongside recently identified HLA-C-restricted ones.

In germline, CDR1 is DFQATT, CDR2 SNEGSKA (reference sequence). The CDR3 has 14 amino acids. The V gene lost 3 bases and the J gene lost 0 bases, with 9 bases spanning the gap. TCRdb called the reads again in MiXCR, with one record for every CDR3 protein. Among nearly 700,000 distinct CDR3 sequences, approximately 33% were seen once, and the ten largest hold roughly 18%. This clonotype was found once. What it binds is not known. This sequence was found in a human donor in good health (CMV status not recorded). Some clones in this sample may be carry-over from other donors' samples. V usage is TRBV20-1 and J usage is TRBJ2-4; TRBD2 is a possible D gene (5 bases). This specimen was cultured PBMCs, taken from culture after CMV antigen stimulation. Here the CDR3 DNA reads TGCAGTGCTAGCCCCGGACTAGCCAAAAACATTCAGTACTTC. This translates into CSASPGLAKNIQYF.